One sample yielded the 3 T cell receptor beta chains listed below, sequenced in a study of T cells in Graves' hyperthyroidism and ophthalmopathy. Researchers took RNA transcripts and amplified the TCR beta CDR3 regions from them. A set of HTBI primers served as the primers for a first-round RT-PCR of the TCR CDR3. TCRdb recomputed calls from the multiplex PCR reads with MiXCR, one row per CDR3 protein. The repertoire has some 570,000 distinct CDR3 sequences, 14% of them found once; the top ten carry around 7%. What was sequenced was blood. The receptors derive from a woman aged 18-29 years with Graves' ophthalmopathy.

The chain combines TRBV19 with TRBJ2-1; 10 bases line up with TRBD2. V dropped 5 bases and J dropped 8; count of bases not matched to a gene: 12. CDR1 is LNHDA and CDR2 is SQIVND in the germline V gene (reference sequence). The CDR3 loop spans 16 amino acids. CDR3 DNA sequence: TGTGCCAGTAGTCCTCCCCGGCTAGCGGGAGCTCATGAGCAGTTCTTC. Its protein product is CASSPPRLAGAHEQFF.

This clonotype was seen many times. The rearrangement links TRBV3-1 to TRBJ2-7; a possible D gene is TRBD1 (6 bases). Trimming stripped 1 base from V and 4 bases from J, with 17 bases between. The germline gives CDR1 LGHDT, CDR2 YNNKEL (reference sequence). This CDR3 spans 16 amino acids. The CDR3 protein is CASSQGRGHRRYEQYF. For the CDR3, the DNA is TGTGCCAGCAGCCAAGGACGGGGACATCGAAGGTACGAGCAGTACTTC.

This clonotype appeared a few times. The chain combines TRBV19 with TRBJ1-2; 9 bases line up with TRBD1. The CDR3 length is 15 residues. Germline values: CDR1 LNHDA, CDR2 SQIVND (reference sequence). With V trimmed by 3 bases and J by 4 bases, 6 bases remained unmatched. The CDR3, as DNA: TGTGCCAGTAGTATGGACAGGGGTGGATTCTATGGCTACACCTTC. Its protein is CASSMDRGGFYGYTF.